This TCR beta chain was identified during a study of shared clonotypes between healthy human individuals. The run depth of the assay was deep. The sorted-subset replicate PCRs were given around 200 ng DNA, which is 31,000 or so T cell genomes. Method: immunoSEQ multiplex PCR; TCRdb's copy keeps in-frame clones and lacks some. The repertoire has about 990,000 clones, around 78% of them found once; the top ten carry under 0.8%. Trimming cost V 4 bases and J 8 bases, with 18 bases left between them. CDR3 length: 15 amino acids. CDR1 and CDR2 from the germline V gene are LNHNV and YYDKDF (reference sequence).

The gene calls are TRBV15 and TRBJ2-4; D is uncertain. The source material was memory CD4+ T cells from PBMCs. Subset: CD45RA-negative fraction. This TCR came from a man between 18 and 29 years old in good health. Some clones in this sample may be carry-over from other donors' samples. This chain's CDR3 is CATSIGPDWGYIQYF. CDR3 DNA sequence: TGTGCCACCAGCATCGGGCCAGATTGGGGATACATTCAGTACTTC.